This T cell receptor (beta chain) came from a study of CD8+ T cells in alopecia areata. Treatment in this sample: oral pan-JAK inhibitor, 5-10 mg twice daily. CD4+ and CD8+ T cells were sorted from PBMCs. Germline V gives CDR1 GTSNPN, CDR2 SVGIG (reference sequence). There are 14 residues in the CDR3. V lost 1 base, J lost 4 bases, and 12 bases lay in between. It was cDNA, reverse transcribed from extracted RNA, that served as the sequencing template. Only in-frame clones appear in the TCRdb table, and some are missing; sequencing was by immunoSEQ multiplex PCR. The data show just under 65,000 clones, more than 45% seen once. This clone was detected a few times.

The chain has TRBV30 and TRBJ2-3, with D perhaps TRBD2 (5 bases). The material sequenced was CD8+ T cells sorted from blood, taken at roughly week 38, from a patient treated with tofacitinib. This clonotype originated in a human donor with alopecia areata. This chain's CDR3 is CAWSGGGGADTQYF. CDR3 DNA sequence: TGTGCCTGGAGTGGCGGAGGTGGGGCAGATACGCAGTATTTT.